This TCR beta chain emerged from a study of blood T cell repertoires in COVID-19. Across the study: Samples of COVID-19 (acute and convalescent) were obtained from the United States, Italy and Spain. Sources were T cells, B-cell-depleted T cells, or PBMCs; the material itself was cDNA or gDNA.

Germline V gene sequence: CDR1 MNHNS, CDR2 SASEGT. CDR3 length: 13 amino acids. The ends lost 3 bases at V and 10 bases at J; junction bases unmatched: 5. Original processing methods: It was from reference gene primer amplification that nucleated cell counts were estimated. Data came from immunoSEQ multiplex PCR; TCRdb stores just in-frame clones and leaves some out. D and trimming were read from the DNA, whereas the V and J calls and clone size are those reported in that table. This sample has 120,000 to 150,000 clones; about four fifths occur once, and the top ten carry around 15%. The TCR originated in a human donor with acute or convalescent COVID-19. The donor label of this sample is uncertain. Sequenced: peripheral blood. This chain uses TRBV6-1 with TRBJ1-1, with 10 bases lining up with TRBD1. CDR3 sequence (DNA): TGTGCCAGCAGTGACCGGGACAGGGGCTCAGCTTTCTTT. The encoded protein is CASSDRDRGSAFF.